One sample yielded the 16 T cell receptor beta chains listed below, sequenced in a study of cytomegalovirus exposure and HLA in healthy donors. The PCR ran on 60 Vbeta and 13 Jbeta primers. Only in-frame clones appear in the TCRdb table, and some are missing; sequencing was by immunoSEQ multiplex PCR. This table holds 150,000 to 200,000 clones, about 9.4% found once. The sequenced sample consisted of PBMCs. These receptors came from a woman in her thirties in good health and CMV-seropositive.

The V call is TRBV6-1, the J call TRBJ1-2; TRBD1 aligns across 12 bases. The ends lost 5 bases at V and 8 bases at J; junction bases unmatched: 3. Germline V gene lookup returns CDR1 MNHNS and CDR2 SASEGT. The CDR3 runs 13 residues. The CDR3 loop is CASSLGQGAGYTF. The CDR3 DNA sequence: TGTGCCAGCAGTTTGGGACAGGGGGCCGGCTACACCTTC.

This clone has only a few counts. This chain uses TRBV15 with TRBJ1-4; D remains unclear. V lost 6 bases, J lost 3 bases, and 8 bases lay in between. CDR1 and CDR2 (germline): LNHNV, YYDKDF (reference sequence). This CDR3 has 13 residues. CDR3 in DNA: TGTGCCACCAGGGGTACAGCTAATGAAAAACTGTTTTTT. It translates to CATRGTANEKLFF.

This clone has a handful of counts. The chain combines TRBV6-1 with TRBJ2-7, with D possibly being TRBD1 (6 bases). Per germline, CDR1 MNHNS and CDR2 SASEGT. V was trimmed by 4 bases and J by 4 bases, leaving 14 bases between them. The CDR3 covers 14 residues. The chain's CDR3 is CASSAGQQGYEQYF. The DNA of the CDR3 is TGTGCCAGCAGTGCTGGACAGCAGGGATACGAGCAGTACTTC.

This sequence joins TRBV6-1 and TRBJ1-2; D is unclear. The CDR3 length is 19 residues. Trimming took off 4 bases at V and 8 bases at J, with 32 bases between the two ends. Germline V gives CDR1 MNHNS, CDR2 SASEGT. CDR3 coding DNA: TGTGCCAGCAGTGGTGTTAGCATCGAATCGGGGATTGGTTCGCGAGGCTACACCTTC. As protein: CASSGVSIESGIGSRGYTF.

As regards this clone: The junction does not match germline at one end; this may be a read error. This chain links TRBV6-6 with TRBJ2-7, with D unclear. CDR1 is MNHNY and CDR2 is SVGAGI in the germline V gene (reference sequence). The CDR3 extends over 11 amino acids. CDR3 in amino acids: CASSYSDEQYF. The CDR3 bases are TGTGCCAGCAGTTACTCCGACGAGCAGTACTTC.

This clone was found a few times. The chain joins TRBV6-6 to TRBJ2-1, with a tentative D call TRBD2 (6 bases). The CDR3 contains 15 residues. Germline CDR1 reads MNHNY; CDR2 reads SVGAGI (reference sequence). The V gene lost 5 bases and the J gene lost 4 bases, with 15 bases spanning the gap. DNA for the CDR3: TGTGCCAGCAGTCGACCCGGGAGAGGTTACAATGAGCAGTTCTTC. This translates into CASSRPGRGYNEQFF.

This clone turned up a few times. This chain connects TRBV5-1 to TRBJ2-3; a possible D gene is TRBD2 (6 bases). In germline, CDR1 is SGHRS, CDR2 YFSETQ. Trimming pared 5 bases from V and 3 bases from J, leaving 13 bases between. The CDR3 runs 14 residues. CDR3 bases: TGCGCCAGCAGGGAGGGACTCAAGACAGATACGCAGTATTTT. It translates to CASREGLKTDTQYF.

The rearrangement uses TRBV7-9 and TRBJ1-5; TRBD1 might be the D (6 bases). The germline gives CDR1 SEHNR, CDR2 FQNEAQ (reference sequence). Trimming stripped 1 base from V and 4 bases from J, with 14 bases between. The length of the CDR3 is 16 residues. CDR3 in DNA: TGTGCCAGCAGCTTAGAGACAGGAATCTTTAATCAGCCCCAGCATTTT. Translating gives CASSLETGIFNQPQHF.

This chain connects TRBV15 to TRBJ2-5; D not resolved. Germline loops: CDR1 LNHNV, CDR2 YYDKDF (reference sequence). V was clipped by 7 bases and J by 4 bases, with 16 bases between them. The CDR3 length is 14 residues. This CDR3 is CATISTTSRETQYF. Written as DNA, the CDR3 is TGTGCCACCATCTCGACAACCTCGCGAGAGACCCAGTACTTC.

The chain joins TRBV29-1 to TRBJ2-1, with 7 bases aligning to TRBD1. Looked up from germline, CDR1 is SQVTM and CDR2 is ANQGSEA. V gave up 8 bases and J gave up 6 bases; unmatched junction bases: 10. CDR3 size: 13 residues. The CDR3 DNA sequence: TGCAGCACCTCCGGGACAGAGATCAATGAGCAGTTCTTC. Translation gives CSTSGTEINEQFF.

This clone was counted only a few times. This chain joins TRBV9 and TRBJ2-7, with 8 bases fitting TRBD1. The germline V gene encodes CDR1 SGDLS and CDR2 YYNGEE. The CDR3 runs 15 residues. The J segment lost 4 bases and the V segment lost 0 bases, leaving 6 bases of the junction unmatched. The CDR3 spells CASSVGSGGTYEQYF. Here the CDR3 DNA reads TGTGCCAGCAGCGTAGGCTCAGGGGGCACTTACGAGCAGTACTTC.

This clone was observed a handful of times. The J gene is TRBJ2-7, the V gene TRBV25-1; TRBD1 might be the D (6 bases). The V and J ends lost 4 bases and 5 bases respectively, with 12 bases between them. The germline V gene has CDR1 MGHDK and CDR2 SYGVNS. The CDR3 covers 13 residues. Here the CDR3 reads CASSAHRVHEQYF. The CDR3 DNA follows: TGTGCCAGCAGTGCCCACAGGGTCCACGAGCAGTACTTC.

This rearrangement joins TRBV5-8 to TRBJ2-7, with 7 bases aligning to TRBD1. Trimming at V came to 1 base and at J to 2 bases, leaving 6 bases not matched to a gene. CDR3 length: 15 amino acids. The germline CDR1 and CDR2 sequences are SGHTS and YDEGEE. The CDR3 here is CASSLKTDRTYEQYF. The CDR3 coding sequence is TGTGCCAGCAGCTTGAAGACGGACAGGACCTACGAGCAGTACTTC.

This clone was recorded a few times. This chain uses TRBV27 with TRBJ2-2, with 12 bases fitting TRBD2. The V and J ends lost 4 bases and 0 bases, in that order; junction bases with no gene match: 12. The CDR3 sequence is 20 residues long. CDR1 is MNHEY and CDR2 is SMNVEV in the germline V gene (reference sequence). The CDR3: CASSSFRSGLAGSNTGELFF. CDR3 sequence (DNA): TGTGCCAGCAGTTCTTTCCGGTCAGGACTAGCGGGATCGAACACCGGGGAGCTGTTTTTT.

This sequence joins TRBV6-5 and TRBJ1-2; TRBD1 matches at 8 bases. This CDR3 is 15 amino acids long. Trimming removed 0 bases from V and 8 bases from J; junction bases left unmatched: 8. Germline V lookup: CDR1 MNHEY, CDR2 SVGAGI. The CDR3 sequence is CASSYSSQGAQGYTF. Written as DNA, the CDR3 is TGTGCCAGCAGTTACTCGTCCCAGGGGGCGCAAGGCTACACCTTC.

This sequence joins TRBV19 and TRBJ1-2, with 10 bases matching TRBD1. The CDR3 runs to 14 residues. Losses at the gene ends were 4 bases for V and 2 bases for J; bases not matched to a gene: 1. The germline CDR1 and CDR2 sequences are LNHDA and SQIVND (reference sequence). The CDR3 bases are TGTGCCAGTAGTACGGGACAGGGGAACTATGGCTACACCTTC. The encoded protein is CASSTGQGNYGYTF.